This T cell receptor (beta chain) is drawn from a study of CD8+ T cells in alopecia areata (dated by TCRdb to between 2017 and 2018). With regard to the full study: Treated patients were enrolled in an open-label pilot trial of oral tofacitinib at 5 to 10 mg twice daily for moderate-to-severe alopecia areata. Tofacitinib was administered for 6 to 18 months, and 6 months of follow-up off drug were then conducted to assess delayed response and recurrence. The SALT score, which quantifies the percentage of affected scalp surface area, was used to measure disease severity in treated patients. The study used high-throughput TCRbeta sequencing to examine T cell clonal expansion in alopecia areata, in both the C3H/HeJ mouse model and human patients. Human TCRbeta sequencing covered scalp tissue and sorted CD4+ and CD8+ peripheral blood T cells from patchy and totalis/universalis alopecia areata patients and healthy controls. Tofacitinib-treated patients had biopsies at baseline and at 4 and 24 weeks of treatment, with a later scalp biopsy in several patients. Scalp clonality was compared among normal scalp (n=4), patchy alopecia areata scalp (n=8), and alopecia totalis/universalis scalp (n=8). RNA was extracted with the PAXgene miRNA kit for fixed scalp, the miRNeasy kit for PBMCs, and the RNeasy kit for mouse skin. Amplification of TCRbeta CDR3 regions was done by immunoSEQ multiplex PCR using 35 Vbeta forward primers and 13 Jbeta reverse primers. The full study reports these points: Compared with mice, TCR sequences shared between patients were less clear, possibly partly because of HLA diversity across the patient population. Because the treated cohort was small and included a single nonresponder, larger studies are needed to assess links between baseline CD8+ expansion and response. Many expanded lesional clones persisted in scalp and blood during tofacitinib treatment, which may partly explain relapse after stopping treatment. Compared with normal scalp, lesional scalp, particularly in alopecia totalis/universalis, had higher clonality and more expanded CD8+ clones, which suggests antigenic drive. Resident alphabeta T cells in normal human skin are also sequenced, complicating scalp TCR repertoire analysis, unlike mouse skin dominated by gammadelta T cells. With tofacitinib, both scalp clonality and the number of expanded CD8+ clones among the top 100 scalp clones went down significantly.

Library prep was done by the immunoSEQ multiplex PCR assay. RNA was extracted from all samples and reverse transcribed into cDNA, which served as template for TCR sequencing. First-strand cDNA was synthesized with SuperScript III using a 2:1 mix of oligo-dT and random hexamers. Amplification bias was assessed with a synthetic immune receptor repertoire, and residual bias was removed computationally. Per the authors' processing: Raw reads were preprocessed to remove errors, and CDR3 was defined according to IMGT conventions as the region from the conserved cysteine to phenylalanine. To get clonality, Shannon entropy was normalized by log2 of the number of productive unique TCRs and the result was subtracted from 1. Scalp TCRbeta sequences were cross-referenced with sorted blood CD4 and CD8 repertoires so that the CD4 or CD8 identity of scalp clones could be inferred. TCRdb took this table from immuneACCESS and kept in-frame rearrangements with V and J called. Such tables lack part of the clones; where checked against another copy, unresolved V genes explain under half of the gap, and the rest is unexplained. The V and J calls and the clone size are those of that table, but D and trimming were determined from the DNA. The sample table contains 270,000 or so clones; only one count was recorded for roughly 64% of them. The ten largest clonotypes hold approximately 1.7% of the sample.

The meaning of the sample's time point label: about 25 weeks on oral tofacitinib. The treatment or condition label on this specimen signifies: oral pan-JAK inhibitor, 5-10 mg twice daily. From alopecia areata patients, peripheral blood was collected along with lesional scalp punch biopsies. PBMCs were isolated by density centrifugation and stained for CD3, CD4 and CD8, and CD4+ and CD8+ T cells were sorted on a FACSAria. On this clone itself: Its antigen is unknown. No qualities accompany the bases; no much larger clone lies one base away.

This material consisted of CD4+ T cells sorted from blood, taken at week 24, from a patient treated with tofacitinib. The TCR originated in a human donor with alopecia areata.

The CDR3 in this case is CAISDALRGISYNEQFF. The bases read TGTGCCATCAGTGACGCGTTGCGTGGTATCTCCTACAATGAGCAGTTCTTC. Recombination connected TRBV10-3 to TRBJ2-1; the D gene cannot be resolved reliably. For CDR1 and CDR2, the germline V gene lists ENHRY and SYGVKD. Deletion took 3 bases off V and 0 bases off J, with a span of 15 bases between the germline ends. Including cysteine and phenylalanine, the CDR3 has 17 amino acids. Only the CDR3 part of the read is kept: 51 bases, read in frame from the first base.